A single sample is the source of the 6 T cell receptor beta chains below, sequenced in a study of monozygotic twins with inflammatory bowel disease. TCRdb re-called the 5' RACE reads; one entry per CDR3 protein, DNA not given. The sample's table shows 300,000 to 400,000 distinct CDR3 sequences. Sequenced sample: blood. Receptors originate from a human donor with ulcerative colitis or Crohn's disease, or a healthy co-twin of an affected twin (not recorded which).

The V call is TRBV5-1, the J call TRBJ2-6; TCRdb outputs TRBD1, but without DNA this stays unchecked. The CDR3 is 15 amino acids. Germline-derived CDR1 and CDR2 are SGHRS and YFSETQ. The CDR3: CASSPRQGEGNVLTF.

The chain recombines TRBV13 with TRBJ2-3; TCRdb calls TRBD2, which cannot be checked without DNA. CDR3 length equals 11 residues. Germline loops: CDR1 PRHDT, CDR2 FYEKMQ (reference sequence). The chain's CDR3 is CASSRGLAQYF.

The chain has TRBV7-9 and TRBJ2-7. Germline V gives CDR1 SEHNR, CDR2 FQNEAQ (reference sequence). This CDR3 has 11 residues. The CDR3 protein is CASGLALEQYF.

V gene TRBV12-3 or TRBV12-4 combines with J gene TRBJ1-2. The CDR3 covers 11 residues. CDR3 loop: CASSFGISFTF.

This rearrangement joins TRBV27 to TRBJ1-1; TCRdb returns TRBD1, unconfirmable since there is no DNA. Per the germline V gene, CDR1 is MNHEY and CDR2 is SMNVEV (reference sequence). The CDR3 runs 14 residues. The CDR3 protein is CASSGPGAPGGAFF.

The J gene is TRBJ2-7, the V gene TRBV20-1; TCRdb reports TRBD2, a call that lacks DNA to check it against. The CDR3 spans 14 residues. Germline-derived CDR1 and CDR2 are DFQATT and SNEGSKA (reference sequence). CDR3 in amino acids: CSAVRGGPVHEQYF.